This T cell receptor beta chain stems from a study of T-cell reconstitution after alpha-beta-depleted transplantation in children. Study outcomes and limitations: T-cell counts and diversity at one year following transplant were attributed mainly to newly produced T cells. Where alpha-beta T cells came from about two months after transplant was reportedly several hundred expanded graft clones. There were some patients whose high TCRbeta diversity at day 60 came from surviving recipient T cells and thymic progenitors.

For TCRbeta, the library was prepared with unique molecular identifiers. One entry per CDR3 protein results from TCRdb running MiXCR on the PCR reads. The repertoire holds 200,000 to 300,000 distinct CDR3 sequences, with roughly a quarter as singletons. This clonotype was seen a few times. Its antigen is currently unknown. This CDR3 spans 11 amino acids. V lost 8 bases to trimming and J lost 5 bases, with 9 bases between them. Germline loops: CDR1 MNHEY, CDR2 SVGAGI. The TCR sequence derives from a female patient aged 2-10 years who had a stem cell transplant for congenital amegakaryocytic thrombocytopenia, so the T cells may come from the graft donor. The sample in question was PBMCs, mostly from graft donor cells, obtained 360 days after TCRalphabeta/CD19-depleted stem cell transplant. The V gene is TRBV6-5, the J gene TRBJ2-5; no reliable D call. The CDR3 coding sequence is TGTGCCAGCGCTTCTGGGGAGACCCAGTACTTC. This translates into CASASGETQYF.